The source of this T cell receptor beta chain is a study of blood T cell repertoires in COVID-19. The CDR3 runs 17 residues. Trimming shortened V by 0 bases and J by 4 bases, and 16 bases separated the two germline ends. Germline V lookup: CDR1 LGHNA, CDR2 YSLEER. This clone has more than one count but fewer than ten. The repertoire was sequenced with immunoSEQ multiplex PCR; TCRdb's copy has only in-frame clones and lacks some. This sample yields 120,000 or so clones, of which roughly 84% are seen a single time; under 5% belongs to the top ten. The source of this sequence is a woman aged 25 to 45 who had recovered from COVID-19. The rearrangement joins TRBV4-3 to TRBJ2-1; D might be TRBD2 (6 bases). The source material was PBMCs or T cells enriched from blood (not recorded which). The CDR3 nucleotides read TGCGCCAGCAGCCAAGAAGGGGAGCGGGTGACATACAATGAGCAGTTCTTC. This codes for CASSQEGERVTYNEQFF.